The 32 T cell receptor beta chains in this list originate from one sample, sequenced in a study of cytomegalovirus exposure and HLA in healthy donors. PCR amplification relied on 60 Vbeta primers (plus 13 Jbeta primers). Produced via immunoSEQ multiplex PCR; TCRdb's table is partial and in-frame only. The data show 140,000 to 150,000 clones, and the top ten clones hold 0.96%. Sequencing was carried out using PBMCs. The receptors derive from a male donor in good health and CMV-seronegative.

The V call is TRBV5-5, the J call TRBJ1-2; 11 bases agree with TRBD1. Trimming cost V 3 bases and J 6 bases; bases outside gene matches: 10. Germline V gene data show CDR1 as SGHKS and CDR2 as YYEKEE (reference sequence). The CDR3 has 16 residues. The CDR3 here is CASSYPGTGGENGYTF. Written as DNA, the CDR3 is TGTGCCAGCAGCTATCCCGGGACAGGGGGTGAGAATGGCTACACCTTC.

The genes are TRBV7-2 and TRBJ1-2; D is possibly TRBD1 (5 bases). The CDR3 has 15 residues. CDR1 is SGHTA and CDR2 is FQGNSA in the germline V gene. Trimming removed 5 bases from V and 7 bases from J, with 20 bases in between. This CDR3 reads CASSPTTGVASGYTF. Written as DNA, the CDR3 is TGTGCCAGCAGCCCAACGACGGGGGTCGCCTCTGGCTACACCTTC. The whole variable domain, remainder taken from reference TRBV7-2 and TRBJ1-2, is GAGVSQSPSNKVTEKGKDVELRCDPISGHTALYWYRQSLGQGLEFLIYFQGNSAPDKSGLPSDRFSAERTGGSVSTLTIQRTQQEDSAVYLCASSPTTGVASGYTFGSGTRLTVV.

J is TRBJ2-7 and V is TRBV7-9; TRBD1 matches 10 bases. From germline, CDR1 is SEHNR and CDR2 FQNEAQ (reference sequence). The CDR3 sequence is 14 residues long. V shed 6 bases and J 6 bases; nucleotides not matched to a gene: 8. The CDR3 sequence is CASRGPGQGFEQYF. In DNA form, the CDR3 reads TGTGCCAGCAGGGGACCGGGACAGGGGTTCGAGCAGTACTTC.

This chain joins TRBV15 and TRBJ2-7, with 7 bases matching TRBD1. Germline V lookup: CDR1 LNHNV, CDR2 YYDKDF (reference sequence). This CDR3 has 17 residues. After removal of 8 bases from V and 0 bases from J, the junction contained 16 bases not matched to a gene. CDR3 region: CATSPGQLSLGSYEQYF. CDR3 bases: TGTGCCACCTCGCCGGGACAGCTTAGCCTCGGCTCCTACGAGCAGTACTTC. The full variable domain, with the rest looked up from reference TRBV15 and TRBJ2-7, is DAMVIQNPRYQVTQFGKPVTLSCSQTLNHNVMYWYQQKSSQAPKLLFHYYDKDFNNEADTPDNFQSRRPNTSFCFLDIRSPGLGDTAMYLCATSPGQLSLGSYEQYFGPGTRLTVT.

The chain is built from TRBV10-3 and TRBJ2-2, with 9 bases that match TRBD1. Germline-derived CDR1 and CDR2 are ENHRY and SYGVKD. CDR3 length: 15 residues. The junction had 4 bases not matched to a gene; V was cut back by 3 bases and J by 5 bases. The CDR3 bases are TGTGCCATCAGTGACTCCGACAGGGGGACCGGGGAGCTGTTTTTT. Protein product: CAISDSDRGTGELFF.

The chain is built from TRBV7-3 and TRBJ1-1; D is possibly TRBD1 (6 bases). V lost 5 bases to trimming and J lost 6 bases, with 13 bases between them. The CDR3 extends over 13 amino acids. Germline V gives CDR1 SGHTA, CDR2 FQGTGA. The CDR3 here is CASSPHREAEAFF. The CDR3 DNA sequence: TGTGCCAGCAGCCCTCACAGGGAAGCTGAAGCTTTCTTT.

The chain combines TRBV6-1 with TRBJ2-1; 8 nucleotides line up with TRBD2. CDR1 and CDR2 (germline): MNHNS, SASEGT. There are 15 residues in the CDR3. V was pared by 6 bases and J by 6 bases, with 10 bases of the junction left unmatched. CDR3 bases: TGTGCCAGCAGGGCGCTAGCGGGCCTAGCCAATGAGCAGTTCTTC. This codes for CASRALAGLANEQFF.

The CDR3 DNA reads TGTGCCTGGAGCCAAATCGGGACAGGGAGAGGAGAGACCCAGTACTTC. Translating it yields CAWSQIGTGRGETQYF. This rearrangement joins TRBV30 to TRBJ2-5; 9 nucleotides align to TRBD1. CDR1 is GTSNPN and CDR2 is SVGIG in the germline V gene (reference sequence). V lost 3 bases and J lost 4; bases outside the gene matches: 12. The CDR3 is made up of 16 amino acids.

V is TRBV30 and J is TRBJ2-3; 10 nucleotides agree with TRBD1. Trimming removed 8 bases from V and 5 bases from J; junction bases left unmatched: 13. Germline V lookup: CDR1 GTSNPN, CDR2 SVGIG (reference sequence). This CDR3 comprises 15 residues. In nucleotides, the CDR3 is TGTGCCGGGAAGCGGACAGGGGGGGCGGGAGATACGCAGTATTTT. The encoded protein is CAGKRTGGAGDTQYF. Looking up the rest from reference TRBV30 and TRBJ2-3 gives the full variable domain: SQTIHQWPATLVQPVGSPLSLECTVEGTSNPNLYWYRQAAGRGLQLLFYSVGIGQISSEVPQNLSASRPQDRQFILSSKKLLLSDSGFYLCAGKRTGGAGDTQYFGPGTRLTVL.

The CDR3 reads CASSPHGLGSGLYNEQFF. CDR3 bases: TGTGCCAGCAGCCCCCACGGCCTCGGTAGCGGGCTTTACAATGAGCAGTTCTTC. The V and J genes are TRBV14 and TRBJ2-1, with 7 bases identical to TRBD2. The CDR3 loop spans 18 amino acids. V dropped 4 bases and J dropped 4; count of bases not matched to a gene: 16. Per the germline V gene, CDR1 is SGHDN and CDR2 is FVKESK.

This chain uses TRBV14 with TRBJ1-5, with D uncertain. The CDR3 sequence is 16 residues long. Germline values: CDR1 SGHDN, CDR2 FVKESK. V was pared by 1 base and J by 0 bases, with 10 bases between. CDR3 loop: CASSQGLRRSNQPQHF. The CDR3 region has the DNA TGTGCCAGCAGCCAAGGACTTCGACGTAGCAATCAGCCCCAGCATTTT.

CDR3 in amino acids: CSVRPGQKEKLFF. CDR3 sequence (DNA): TGCAGCGTTCGTCCGGGACAGAAAGAAAAACTGTTTTTT. The rearrangement uses TRBV29-1 and TRBJ1-4, with 7 nucleotides matching TRBD1. This CDR3 region has 13 residues. Germline V gene lookup returns CDR1 SQVTM and CDR2 ANQGSEA. Germline trimming cut 5 bases from V and 8 bases from J; bases unmatched to any gene: 8.

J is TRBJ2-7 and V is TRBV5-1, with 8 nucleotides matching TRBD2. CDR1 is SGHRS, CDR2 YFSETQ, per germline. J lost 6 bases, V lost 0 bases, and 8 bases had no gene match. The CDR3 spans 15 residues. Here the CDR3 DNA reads TGCGCCAGCAGCTTGGTTCCAAAGGGACTAGTCGAGCAGTACTTC. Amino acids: CASSLVPKGLVEQYF.

The CDR3 coding sequence is TGTGCCTGGAGTGAAACGGGACTAGCGCGGGTAGATACGCAGTATTTT. Amino acid sequence: CAWSETGLARVDTQYF. The chain uses TRBV30 and TRBJ2-3, with 10 bases identical to TRBD2. This CDR3 contains 16 residues. The germline CDR1 and CDR2 sequences are GTSNPN and SVGIG (reference sequence). With V trimmed by 1 base and J by 5 bases, 9 bases remained unmatched. The complete variable domain, with remaining parts taken from reference TRBV30 and TRBJ2-3, reads SQTIHQWPATLVQPVGSPLSLECTVEGTSNPNLYWYRQAAGRGLQLLFYSVGIGQISSEVPQNLSASRPQDRQFILSSKKLLLSDSGFYLCAWSETGLARVDTQYFGPGTRLTVL.

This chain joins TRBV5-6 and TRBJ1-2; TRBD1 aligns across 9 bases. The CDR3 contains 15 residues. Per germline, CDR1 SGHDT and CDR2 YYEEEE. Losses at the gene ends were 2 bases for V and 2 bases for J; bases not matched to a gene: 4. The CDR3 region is CASSFGTGTNYGYTF. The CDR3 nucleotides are TGTGCCAGCAGCTTTGGGACAGGGACCAACTATGGCTACACCTTC. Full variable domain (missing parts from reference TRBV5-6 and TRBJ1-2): DAGVTQSPTHLIKTRGQQVTLRCSPKSGHDTVSWYQQALGQGPQFIFQYYEEEERQRGNFPDRFSGHQFPNYSSELNVNALLLGDSALYLCASSFGTGTNYGYTFGSGTRLTVV.

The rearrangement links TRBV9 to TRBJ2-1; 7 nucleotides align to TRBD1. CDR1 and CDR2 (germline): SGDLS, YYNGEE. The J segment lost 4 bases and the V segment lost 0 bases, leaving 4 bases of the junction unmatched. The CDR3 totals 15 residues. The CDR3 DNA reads TGTGCCAGCAGCGTAGCTACAGGGGAATACAATGAGCAGTTCTTC. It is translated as CASSVATGEYNEQFF.

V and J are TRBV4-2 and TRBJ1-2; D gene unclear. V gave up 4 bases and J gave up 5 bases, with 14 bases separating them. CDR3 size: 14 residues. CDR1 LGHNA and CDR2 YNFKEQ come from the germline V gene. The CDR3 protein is CASSPNVLGYGYTF. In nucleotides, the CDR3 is TGTGCCAGCAGCCCCAACGTACTTGGTTATGGCTACACCTTC.

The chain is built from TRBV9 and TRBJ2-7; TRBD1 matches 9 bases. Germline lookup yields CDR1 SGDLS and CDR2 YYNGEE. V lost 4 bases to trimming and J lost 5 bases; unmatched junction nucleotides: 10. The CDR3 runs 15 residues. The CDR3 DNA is TGTGCCAGCAGCCCCCGGACAGGGGAGCCCCACGAGCAGTACTTC. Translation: CASSPRTGEPHEQYF.

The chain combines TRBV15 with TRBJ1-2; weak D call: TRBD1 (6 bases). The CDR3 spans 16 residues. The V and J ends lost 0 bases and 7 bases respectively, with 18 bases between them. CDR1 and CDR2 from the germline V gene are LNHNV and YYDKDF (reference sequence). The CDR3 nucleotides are TGTGCCACCAGCAGAGATAGGGGGACGGGTACGAGTGGCTACACCTTC. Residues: CATSRDRGTGTSGYTF.

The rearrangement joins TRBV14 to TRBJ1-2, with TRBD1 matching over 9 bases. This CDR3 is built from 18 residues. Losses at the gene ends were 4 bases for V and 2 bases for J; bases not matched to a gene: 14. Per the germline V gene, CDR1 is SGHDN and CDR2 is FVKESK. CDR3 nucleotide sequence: TGTGCCAGCAGCCTTATAGATACCTTCGGACAGGGGAACTATGGCTACACCTTC. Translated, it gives CASSLIDTFGQGNYGYTF.

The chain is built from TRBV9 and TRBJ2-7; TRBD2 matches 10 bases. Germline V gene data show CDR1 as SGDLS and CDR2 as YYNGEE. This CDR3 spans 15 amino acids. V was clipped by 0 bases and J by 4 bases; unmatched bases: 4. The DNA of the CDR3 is TGTGCCAGCAGCGTAGAAGCGGGAGGGTTTTACGAGCAGTACTTC. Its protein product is CASSVEAGGFYEQYF.

This chain's CDR3 is CASSETRGTEQYF. CDR3 coding DNA: TGTGCCAGCTCCGAAACACGCGGGACCGAGCAGTACTTC. The chain couples TRBV18 to TRBJ2-7; maybe TRBD2 (6 bases). This CDR3 contains 13 residues. The V end was cut by 6 bases, the J end by 6 bases, with 15 bases between. Germline CDR1 reads KGHSH; CDR2 reads LQKENI.

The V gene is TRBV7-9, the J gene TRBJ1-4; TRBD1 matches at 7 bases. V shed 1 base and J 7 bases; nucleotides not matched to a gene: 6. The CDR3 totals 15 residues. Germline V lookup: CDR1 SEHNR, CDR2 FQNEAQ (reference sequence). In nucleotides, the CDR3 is TGTGCCAGCAGCTTAGAGGGCAGGGGGAGTGAAAAACTGTTTTTT. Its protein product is CASSLEGRGSEKLFF. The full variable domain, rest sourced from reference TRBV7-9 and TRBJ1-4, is DTGVSQNPRHKITKRGQNVTFRCDPISEHNRLYWYRQTLGQGPEFLTYFQNEAQLEKSRLLSDRFSAERPKGSFSTLEIQRTEQGDSAMYLCASSLEGRGSEKLFFGSGTQLSVL.

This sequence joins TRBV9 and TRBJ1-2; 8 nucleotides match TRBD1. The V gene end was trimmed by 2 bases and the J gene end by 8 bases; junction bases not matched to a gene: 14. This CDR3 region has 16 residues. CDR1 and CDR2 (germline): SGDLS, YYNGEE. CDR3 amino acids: CASSVPRTGTGYGYTF. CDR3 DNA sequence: TGTGCCAGCAGCGTCCCTAGGACAGGGACGGGGTACGGCTACACCTTC.

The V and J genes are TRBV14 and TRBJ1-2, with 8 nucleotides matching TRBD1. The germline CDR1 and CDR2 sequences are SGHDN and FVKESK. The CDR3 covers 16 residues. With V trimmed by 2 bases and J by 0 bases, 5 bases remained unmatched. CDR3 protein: CASSQLQTGANYGYTF. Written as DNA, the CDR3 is TGTGCCAGCAGCCAATTACAGACAGGGGCTAACTATGGCTACACCTTC.

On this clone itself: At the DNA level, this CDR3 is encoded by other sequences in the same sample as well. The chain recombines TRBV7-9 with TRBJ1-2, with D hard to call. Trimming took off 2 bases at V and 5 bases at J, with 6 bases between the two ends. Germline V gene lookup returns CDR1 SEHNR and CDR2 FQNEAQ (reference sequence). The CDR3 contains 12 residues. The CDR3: CASSLSDYGYTF. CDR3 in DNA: TGTGCCAGCAGCTTATCAGATTATGGCTACACCTTC.

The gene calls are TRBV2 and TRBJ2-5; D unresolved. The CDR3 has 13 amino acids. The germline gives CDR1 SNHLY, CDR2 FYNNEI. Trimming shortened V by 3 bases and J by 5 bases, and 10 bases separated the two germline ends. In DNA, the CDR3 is TGTGCCAGCAGTGAGTGGGCTATGGAGACCCAGTACTTC. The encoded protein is CASSEWAMETQYF.

CDR3 nucleotide sequence: TGTGCCAGCAGCCACCGGGACAGCGCTTATAATTCACCCCTCCACTTT. As protein: CASSHRDSAYNSPLHF. The rearrangement uses TRBV28 and TRBJ1-6; 7 bases are a match to TRBD1. The CDR3 contains 16 residues. The germline V gene encodes CDR1 MDHEN and CDR2 SYDVKM. Trimming removed 6 bases from V and 4 bases from J; junction bases left unmatched: 9.

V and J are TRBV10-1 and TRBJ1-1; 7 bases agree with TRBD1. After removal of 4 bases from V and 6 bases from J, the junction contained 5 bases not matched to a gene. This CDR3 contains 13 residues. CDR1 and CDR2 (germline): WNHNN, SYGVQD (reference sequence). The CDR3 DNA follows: TGCGCCAGCAGTGGCCTTGGACAGGCTGAAGCTTTCTTT. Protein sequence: CASSGLGQAEAFF.

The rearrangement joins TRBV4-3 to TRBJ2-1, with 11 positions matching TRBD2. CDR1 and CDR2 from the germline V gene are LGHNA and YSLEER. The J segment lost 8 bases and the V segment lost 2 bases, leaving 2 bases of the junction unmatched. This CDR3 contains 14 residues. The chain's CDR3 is CASSQTSGGDEQFF. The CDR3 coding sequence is TGCGCCAGCAGCCAAACTAGCGGGGGAGATGAGCAGTTCTTC.

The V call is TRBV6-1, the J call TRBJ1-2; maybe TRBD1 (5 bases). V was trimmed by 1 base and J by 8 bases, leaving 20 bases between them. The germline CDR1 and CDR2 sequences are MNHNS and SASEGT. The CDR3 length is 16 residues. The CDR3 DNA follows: TGTGCCAGCAGTGAAGTTTCGGAGGGGACGTCGCACGGCTACACCTTC. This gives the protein CASSEVSEGTSHGYTF.

The CDR3, as DNA: TGTGCCAGCTCACCCGGGACAGTCTACCAAGAGACCCAGTACTTC. Encoded protein: CASSPGTVYQETQYF. The chain employs TRBV18 and TRBJ2-5; TRBD1 matches 7 bases. V lost 3 bases, J lost 0 bases, and 4 bases stayed unmatched. This CDR3 contains 15 residues. Per the germline V gene, CDR1 is KGHSH and CDR2 is LQKENI.